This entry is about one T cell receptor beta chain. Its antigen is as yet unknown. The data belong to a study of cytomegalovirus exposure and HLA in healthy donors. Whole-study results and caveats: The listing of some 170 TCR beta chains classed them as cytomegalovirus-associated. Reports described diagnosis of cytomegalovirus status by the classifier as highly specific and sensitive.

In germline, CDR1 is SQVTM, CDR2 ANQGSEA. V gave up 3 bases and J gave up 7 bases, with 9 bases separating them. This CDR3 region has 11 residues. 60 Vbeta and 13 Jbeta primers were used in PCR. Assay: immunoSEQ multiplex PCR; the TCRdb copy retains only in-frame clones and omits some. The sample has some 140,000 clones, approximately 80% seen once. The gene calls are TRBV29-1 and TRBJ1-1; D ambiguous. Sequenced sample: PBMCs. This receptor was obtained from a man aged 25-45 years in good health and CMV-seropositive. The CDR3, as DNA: TGCAGCGTTGACCAAACTTTTGAAGCTTTCTTT. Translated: CSVDQTFEAFF.